Sequencing of this T cell receptor beta chain was carried out in a study of blood T cell repertoires in COVID-19. Overall study: From the United States, Italy and Spain came samples of acute and convalescent COVID-19. Sources were T cells, B-cell-depleted T cells, or PBMCs; the material itself was cDNA or gDNA.

In the original processing: Counts of nucleated cells, estimated from reference gene primer amplification, were obtained. Generated by immunoSEQ multiplex PCR, the TCRdb table keeps only in-frame clones and is missing some. Clone size and the V and J calls come from that table; the DNA yielded D and trimming. The sample holds 150,000 to 200,000 clones, around 93% seen once. The sequenced material came from peripheral blood. The sequence derives from a woman aged 50 to 60 with acute or convalescent COVID-19.

CDR3 residues: CATSDSDSYGYTF. CDR3 DNA sequence: TGTGCCACCAGTGATTCTGACTCATATGGCTACACCTTC. The chain is built from TRBV24-1 and TRBJ1-2; D gene ambiguous. This CDR3 has 13 residues. V lost 2 bases and J 5 bases, leaving 8 bases between the germline ends. The germline V gene has CDR1 KGHDR and CDR2 SFDVKD.